The 32 T cell receptor beta chains below come from one sample, sequenced in a study of blood T cell repertoires in COVID-19. Libraries were prepared by immunoSEQ multiplex PCR; TCRdb keeps only in-frame clonotypes and omits some of them. The data contain 150,000 to 180,000 clones, roughly 80% of them singletons. Material: peripheral blood. The source is a man older than 75 with acute or convalescent COVID-19.

V and J are TRBV6-6 and TRBJ2-7; tentative D call: TRBD2 (7 bases). The CDR3 runs to 14 residues. Trimming shortened V by 9 bases and J by 5 bases, and 20 bases separated the two germline ends. CDR1 and CDR2 (germline): MNHNY, SVGAGI (reference sequence). CDR3 amino acids: CASSPGGAADEQYV. The CDR3 DNA reads TGTGCCAGTTCCCCGGGGGGCGCAGCGGACGAGCAGTACGTC.

The V call is TRBV6-5, the J call TRBJ2-2, with a possible D match to TRBD2 (5 bases). Germline V lookup: CDR1 MNHEY, CDR2 SVGAGI. Trimming cost V 0 bases and J 2 bases, with 10 bases left between them. The CDR3 runs 16 residues. The CDR3 reads CASSYSTTGNTGELFF. The CDR3 DNA reads as TGTGCCAGCAGTTACTCGACAACGGGAAACACCGGGGAGCTGTTTTTT.

The sample holds a few counts of this clone. The gene calls are TRBV28 and TRBJ1-4; a weak D match, TRBD1 (5 bases). The CDR3 spans 14 residues. CDR1 MDHEN and CDR2 SYDVKM come from the germline V gene. The ends were cut back, 2 bases at V and 5 bases at J, with 9 bases in the middle. The CDR3 here is CASSLVGLNEKLFF. CDR3 bases: TGTGCCAGCAGTTTAGTGGGGCTAAATGAAAAACTGTTTTTT.

This clone was counted ten times or more. CDR3 in amino acids: CASSRGSGGARTGELFF. CDR3 bases: TGTGCCAGCAGCCGTGGAAGCGGGGGGGCCCGGACCGGGGAGCTGTTTTTT. J is TRBJ2-2 and V is TRBV11-2, with 10 bases fitting TRBD2. From germline, CDR1 is SGHAT and CDR2 FQNNGV. The CDR3 runs 17 residues. J gave up 5 bases and V 5 bases, and 11 bases lay outside the gene matches.

This chain connects TRBV4-1 to TRBJ2-2; D perhaps matches TRBD1 (5 bases). V was shortened by 2 bases and J by 5 bases, with 12 bases between the two germline ends. Germline V CDR1 and CDR2: MGHRA, YSYEKL. This CDR3 region has 15 residues. The CDR3 sequence is CASSQQGRGTGELFF. The DNA of the CDR3 is TGCGCCAGCAGCCAACAGGGAAGGGGTACCGGGGAGCTGTTTTTT.

This chain links TRBV24-1 with TRBJ1-2; no reliable D call. The CDR3 has 13 residues. In germline, CDR1 is KGHDR, CDR2 SFDVKD. The ends were cut back, 3 bases at V and 4 bases at J, with 8 bases in the middle. CDR3 protein: CATSDGVSYGYTF. CDR3 nucleotides: TGTGCCACCAGTGATGGAGTAAGCTATGGCTACACCTTC.

The chain combines TRBV5-1 with TRBJ1-3; 8 bases map to TRBD1. The trim removed 5 bases at V and 0 bases at J, leaving 16 bases unmatched. The CDR3 length is 19 residues. Germline V gives CDR1 SGHRS, CDR2 YFSETQ. CDR3 nucleotide sequence: TGCGCCAGCAGTACGGGACAGGTGCCCCTTGTAAGCTCTGGAAACACCATATATTTT. It yields the protein CASSTGQVPLVSSGNTIYF.

This chain links TRBV5-6 with TRBJ2-2; D is ambiguous. This CDR3 region has 13 residues. Trimming took off 6 bases at V and 2 bases at J, with 8 bases between the two ends. CDR1 is SGHDT, CDR2 YYEEEE, per germline. The CDR3 protein is CASNSYNTGELFF. In DNA, the CDR3 is TGTGCCAGCAACAGTTACAACACCGGGGAGCTGTTTTTT.

The chain has TRBV7-8 and TRBJ2-7; 8 nucleotides line up with TRBD1. The V and J ends lost 3 bases and 6 bases, in that order; junction bases with no gene match: 4. Germline CDR1 and CDR2: SGHVS and FQNEAQ. CDR3 length: 13 amino acids. The CDR3 here is CASSFAGGFEQYF. The CDR3 nucleotides read TGTGCCAGCAGCTTTGCAGGGGGCTTCGAGCAGTACTTC.

The chain uses TRBV30 and TRBJ1-5; 7 bases agree with TRBD1. V was pared by 0 bases and J by 3 bases, with 8 bases of the junction left unmatched. The CDR3 is 16 residues long. CDR1 is GTSNPN and CDR2 is SVGIG in the germline V gene (reference sequence). The chain's CDR3 is CAWSVRAGGYNQPQHF. The CDR3 coding sequence is TGTGCCTGGAGTGTACGGGCAGGGGGTTACAATCAGCCCCAGCATTTT.

The chain is built from TRBV15 and TRBJ2-2; D is unresolved. V lost 1 base, J lost 5 bases, and 11 bases lay in between. In germline, CDR1 is LNHNV, CDR2 YYDKDF (reference sequence). The CDR3 totals 15 residues. CDR3 sequence: CATSRGYDGTGELFF. CDR3 nucleotides: TGTGCCACCAGCAGAGGCTACGACGGGACCGGGGAGCTGTTTTTT.

The gene calls are TRBV19 and TRBJ2-3; TRBD2 agrees at 8 bases. Losses at the gene ends were 4 bases for V and 2 bases for J; bases not matched to a gene: 8. The germline V gene has CDR1 LNHDA and CDR2 SQIVND (reference sequence). This CDR3 has 16 residues. The CDR3 region has the DNA TGTGCCAGTAGTACCGTAAGCGGGGGCTACACAGATACGCAGTATTTT. Translating gives CASSTVSGGYTDTQYF.

The chain combines TRBV6-5 with TRBJ1-1; TRBD1 matches 7 bases. This CDR3 spans 16 amino acids. Per germline, CDR1 MNHEY and CDR2 SVGAGI. J gave up 4 bases and V 0 bases, and 8 bases lay outside the gene matches. CDR3 in amino acids: CASSYSKAGGSTEAFF. CDR3 coding DNA: TGTGCCAGCAGTTACTCGAAGGCAGGGGGAAGCACTGAAGCTTTCTTT.

The rearrangement uses TRBV6-5 and TRBJ2-2, with 7 bases lining up with TRBD2. The CDR3 is 14 amino acids. V shed 5 bases, J shed 3 bases, and the junction held 3 bases outside the gene matches. Germline V gives CDR1 MNHEY, CDR2 SVGAGI. In nucleotides, the CDR3 is TGTGCCAGCAGTAGCGGGATGGACACCGGGGAGCTGTTTTTT. Amino acids: CASSSGMDTGELFF.

This clone came up a few times. This chain uses TRBV3-1 (or the pseudogene TRBV3-2) with TRBJ2-2; D might be TRBD1 (7 bases). Germline CDR1 is LGHDT and CDR2 is YNNKEL (reference sequence). V lost 0 bases to trimming and J lost 6 bases, with 11 bases between them. This CDR3 spans 15 amino acids. The chain's CDR3 is CASSQDFRGAGELFF. The CDR3 region has the DNA TGTGCCAGCAGCCAAGATTTCAGGGGGGCCGGGGAGCTGTTTTTT.

The rearrangement uses TRBV6-5 and TRBJ2-7, with 9 bases lining up with TRBD1. Per the germline V gene, CDR1 is MNHEY and CDR2 is SVGAGI. The V and J ends lost 2 bases and 2 bases, in that order; junction bases with no gene match: 7. The CDR3 is 16 residues long. DNA for the CDR3: TGTGCCAGCAGTTACCTCCGACAGGGGGTTACCTACGAGCAGTACTTC. This translates into CASSYLRQGVTYEQYF.

This chain uses TRBV7-2 with TRBJ1-5; D is unclear. This CDR3 region has 15 residues. The germline V gene encodes CDR1 SGHTA and CDR2 FQGNSA. Trimming shortened V by 5 bases and J by 0 bases, and 11 bases separated the two germline ends. The CDR3 sequence is CASSLGPGSNQPQHF. CDR3 in DNA: TGTGCCAGCAGCCTAGGACCGGGTAGCAATCAGCCCCAGCATTTT.

The gene calls are TRBV9 and TRBJ2-7; unclear D gene. V dropped 0 bases and J dropped 6 bases, with 10 bases sitting between them. CDR1 is SGDLS and CDR2 is YYNGEE in the germline V gene. The length of the CDR3 is 13 residues. This chain's CDR3 is CASSVGPQSEQYF. For the CDR3, the DNA is TGTGCCAGCAGCGTAGGGCCTCAATCCGAGCAGTACTTC.

This chain joins TRBV28 and TRBJ1-1; D is unclear. The CDR3 is made up of 13 amino acids. CDR1 is MDHEN, CDR2 SYDVKM, per germline. V was clipped by 8 bases and J by 1 base, with 11 bases between them. The CDR3 DNA reads TGTGCCAGCCTTCGGGCGGGGAACACTGAAGCTTTCTTT. Protein product: CASLRAGNTEAFF.

This clone was seen only once. Here the CDR3 DNA reads TGTGCCAGCAGTCCCCGAGGGGGATCCAATTCACCCCTCCACTTT. Translated, it gives CASSPRGGSNSPLHF. The V gene is TRBV6-5, the J gene TRBJ1-6; TRBD1 might be the D (6 bases). Germline CDR1 and CDR2: MNHEY and SVGAGI. This CDR3 is built from 15 residues. V gave up 5 bases and J gave up 7 bases, with 15 bases separating them.

This chain uses TRBV27 with TRBJ1-6, with 8 nucleotides matching TRBD1. V lost 2 bases, J lost 0 bases, and 3 bases stayed unmatched. The CDR3 sequence is 17 residues long. CDR1 is MNHEY and CDR2 is SMNVEV in the germline V gene (reference sequence). The CDR3 protein is CASSLTTGASYNSPLHF. CDR3 DNA: TGTGCCAGCAGTTTAACGACAGGGGCCTCCTATAATTCACCCCTCCACTTT.

The gene calls are TRBV28 and TRBJ2-7, with 11 bases identical to TRBD2. V lost 2 bases to trimming and J lost 2 bases; unmatched junction nucleotides: 2. CDR1 and CDR2 (germline): MDHEN, SYDVKM. The CDR3 contains 15 residues. Written as DNA, the CDR3 is TGTGCCAGCAGTTTAACTAGCGGGGGTGCCTACGAGCAGTACGTC. Encoded protein: CASSLTSGGAYEQYV.

The rearrangement links TRBV18 to TRBJ2-5; D ambiguous. Between the trimmed V and J ends, which lost 4 bases and 5 bases, there was a span of 17 bases. The CDR3 totals 15 residues. Germline CDR1 and CDR2: KGHSH and LQKENI. CDR3 sequence: CASSQAMPPRETQYF. The CDR3, as DNA: TGTGCCAGCTCACAGGCCATGCCCCCGAGGGAGACCCAGTACTTC. Full variable domain (rest looked up from reference TRBV18 and TRBJ2-5): NAGVMQNPRHLVRRRGQEARLRCSPMKGHSHVYWYRQLPEEGLKFMVYLQKENIIDESGMPKERFSAEFPKEGPSILRIQQVVRGDSAAYFCASSQAMPPRETQYFGPGTRLLVL.

This chain links TRBV18 with TRBJ1-4, with unresolved D. Germline V gene lookup returns CDR1 KGHSH and CDR2 LQKENI. V lost 3 bases and J lost 0, with 5 bases in between. The CDR3 runs to 14 residues. CDR3 residues: CASSPPTTNEKLFF. In DNA form, the CDR3 reads TGTGCCAGCTCACCCCCAACAACTAATGAAAAACTGTTTTTT. Variable domain in full (rest from reference TRBV18 and TRBJ1-4): NAGVMQNPRHLVRRRGQEARLRCSPMKGHSHVYWYRQLPEEGLKFMVYLQKENIIDESGMPKERFSAEFPKEGPSILRIQQVVRGDSAAYFCASSPPTTNEKLFFGSGTQLSVL.

This clone has more than one count but fewer than ten. This chain joins TRBV19 and TRBJ1-2; TRBD1 aligns across 7 bases. There are 14 residues in the CDR3. V shed 7 bases, J shed 2 bases, and the junction held 7 bases outside the gene matches. Germline V gene lookup returns CDR1 LNHDA and CDR2 SQIVND (reference sequence). DNA for the CDR3: TGTGCCAGTATCAAGGACAGGCACAACTATGGCTACACCTTC. Translation gives CASIKDRHNYGYTF.

This clone has only a few counts. The chain combines TRBV15 with TRBJ1-5; D is possibly TRBD1 (5 bases). Germline loops: CDR1 LNHNV, CDR2 YYDKDF (reference sequence). The CDR3 has 15 residues. V lost 1 base, J lost 7 bases, and 14 bases lay in between. This CDR3 reads CATSRGAGGVQPQHF. In DNA form, the CDR3 reads TGTGCCACCAGCAGAGGGGCAGGAGGGGTCCAGCCCCAGCATTTT.

The J gene is TRBJ1-2, the V gene TRBV6-2 or TRBV6-3; maybe TRBD1 (6 bases). V was cut by 2 bases and J by 7 bases, with 14 bases left in between. Germline CDR1 MNHEY, CDR2 SVGEGT. The CDR3 consists of 14 residues. CDR3 nucleotide sequence: TGTGCCAGCAGTTACCGGACAGATCTGCGTGGCTACACCTTC. Protein product: CASSYRTDLRGYTF.

This clone was found once. The chain links TRBV27 to TRBJ1-6, with unresolved D. The germline V gene encodes CDR1 MNHEY and CDR2 SMNVEV (reference sequence). This CDR3 has 16 amino acids. The germline V and J ends were trimmed by 3 bases and 0 bases, with 9 bases remaining between them. The CDR3 bases are TGTGCCAGCAGTTTTGTCCGGAGCTCCTATAATTCACCCCTCCACTTT. It yields the protein CASSFVRSSYNSPLHF.

This clone was seen a single time. V is TRBV10-1 and J is TRBJ2-3; D call uncertain. Per the germline V gene, CDR1 is WNHNN and CDR2 is SYGVQD (reference sequence). V lost 5 bases and J lost 4, with 7 bases in between. This CDR3 comprises 12 residues. The CDR3 reads CASSPNADTQYF. The CDR3 nucleotides read TGCGCCAGCAGTCCTAATGCAGATACGCAGTATTTT.

The chain joins TRBV7-6 to TRBJ2-3, with 10 bases identical to TRBD1. The junction had 2 bases not matched to a gene; V was cut back by 1 base and J by 1 base. This CDR3 has 16 amino acids. Germline V lookup: CDR1 SGHVS, CDR2 FNYEAQ. Here the CDR3 reads CASSLEGTGGTDTQYF. CDR3 sequence (DNA): TGTGCCAGCAGCTTAGAGGGGACAGGGGGCACAGATACGCAGTATTTT.

This sequence joins TRBV10-3 and TRBJ1-2, with D possibly TRBD1 on 6 matching bases. This CDR3 contains 15 residues. Germline V gene sequence: CDR1 ENHRY, CDR2 SYGVKD. Trimming took off 6 bases at V and 1 base at J, with 15 bases between the two ends. In DNA, the CDR3 is TGTGCCATCAGAGCTAATGGGGGCAATAACTATGGCTACACCTTC. Residues: CAIRANGGNNYGYTF.

This sequence joins TRBV18 and TRBJ2-7; TRBD2 aligns across 11 bases. This CDR3 region has 14 residues. The V gene end was trimmed by 3 bases and the J gene end by 3 bases; junction bases not matched to a gene: 1. CDR1 KGHSH and CDR2 LQKENI come from the germline V gene. CDR3 sequence: CASSPGTSGYEQYF. Here the CDR3 DNA reads TGTGCCAGCTCACCCGGGACTAGCGGCTACGAGCAGTACTTC.